The source of this T cell receptor (beta chain) is a study of control samples from healthy donors and cancer patients (dated by TCRdb to the early 2020s). Preparation of the library involved the immunoSEQ multiplex PCR assay. Drawn from immuneACCESS, this table holds only the in-frame rearrangements with V and J called that TCRdb kept. Clones are partly lost; checked studies trace under half to an unresolved V gene and leave the rest unexplained. The sample profile shows tens of thousands of clones; roughly 84% of them were found once. The ten largest account for over 25% of the sample. From the cysteine up to the phenylalanine, the CDR3 has a length of 17 residues. Of all the DNA, just the CDR3 is kept, 51 bases in frame from base 1. The V end gives up 1 base and the J end 4 bases, leaving 8 bases in the junction not matched to a gene. CDR1 SGHTA and CDR2 FQGNSA are derived from the germline V gene.

Concerning this clone: It lacks a known antigen. Per-base qualities were not stored, and no clone one base away is much larger.

The chain links TRBV7-2 with TRBJ2-1; 9 nucleotides in the junction match TRBD1. The sequenced sample consisted of blood. The source is a man in his fifties or sixties in good health. At the DNA level, the sequence is TGTGCCAGCAGCTTAGTTGGGTCGGGACAGGGATACAATGAGCAGTTCTTC. Translated, it gives CASSLVGSGQGYNEQFF.